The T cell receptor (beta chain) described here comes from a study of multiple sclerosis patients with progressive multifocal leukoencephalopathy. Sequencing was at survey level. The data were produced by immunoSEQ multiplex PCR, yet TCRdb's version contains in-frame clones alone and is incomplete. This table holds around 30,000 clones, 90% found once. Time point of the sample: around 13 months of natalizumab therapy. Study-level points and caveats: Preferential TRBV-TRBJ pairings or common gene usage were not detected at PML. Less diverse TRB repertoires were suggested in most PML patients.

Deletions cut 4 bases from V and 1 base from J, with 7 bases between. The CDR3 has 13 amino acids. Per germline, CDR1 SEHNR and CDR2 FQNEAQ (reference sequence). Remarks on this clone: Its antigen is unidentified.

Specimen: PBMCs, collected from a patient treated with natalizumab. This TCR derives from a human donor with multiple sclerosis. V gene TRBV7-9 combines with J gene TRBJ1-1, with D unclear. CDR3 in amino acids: CASSWNRNTEAFF. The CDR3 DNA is TGTGCCAGCAGCTGGAACAGGAACACTGAAGCTTTCTTT.